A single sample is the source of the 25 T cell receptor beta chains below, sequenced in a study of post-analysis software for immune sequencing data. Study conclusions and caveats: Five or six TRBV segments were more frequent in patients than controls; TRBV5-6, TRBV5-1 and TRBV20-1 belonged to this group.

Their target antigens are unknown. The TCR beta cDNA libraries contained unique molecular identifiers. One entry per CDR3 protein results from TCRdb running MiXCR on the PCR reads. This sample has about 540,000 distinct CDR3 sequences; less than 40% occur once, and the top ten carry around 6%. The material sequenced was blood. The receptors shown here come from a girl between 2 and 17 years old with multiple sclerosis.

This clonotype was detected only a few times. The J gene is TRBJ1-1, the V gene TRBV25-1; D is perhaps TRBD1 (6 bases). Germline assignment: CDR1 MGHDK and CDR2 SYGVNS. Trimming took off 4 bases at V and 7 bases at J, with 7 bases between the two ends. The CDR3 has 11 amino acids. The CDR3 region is CASSGTDEAFF. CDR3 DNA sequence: TGTGCCAGCAGTGGGACAGATGAAGCTTTCTTT. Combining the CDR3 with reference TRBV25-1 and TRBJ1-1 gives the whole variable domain EADIYQTPRYLVIGTGKKITLECSQTMGHDKMYWYQQDPGMELHLIHYSYGVNSTEKGDLSSESTVSRIRTEHFPLTLESARPSHTSQYLCASSGTDEAFFGQGTRLTVV.

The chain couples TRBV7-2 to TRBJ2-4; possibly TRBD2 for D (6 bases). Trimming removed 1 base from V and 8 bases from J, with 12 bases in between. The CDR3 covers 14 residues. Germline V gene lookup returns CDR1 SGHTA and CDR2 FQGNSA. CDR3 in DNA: TGTGCCAGCAGCTTAGATGGCAGGGAGGACATTCAGTACTTC. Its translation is CASSLDGREDIQYF.

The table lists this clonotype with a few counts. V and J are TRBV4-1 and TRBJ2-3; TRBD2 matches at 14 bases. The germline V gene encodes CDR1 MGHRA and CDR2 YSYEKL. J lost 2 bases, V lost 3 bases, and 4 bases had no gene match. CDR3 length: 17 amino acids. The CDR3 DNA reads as TGCGCCAGCAGCCACGGACTAGCGGGGGGAATCACAGATACGCAGTATTTT. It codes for CASSHGLAGGITDTQYF.

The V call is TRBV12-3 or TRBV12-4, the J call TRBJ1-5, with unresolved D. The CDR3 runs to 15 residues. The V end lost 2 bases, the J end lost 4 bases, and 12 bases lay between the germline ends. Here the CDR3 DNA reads TGTGCCAGCAGTTTATGGCGGCCGATGAATCAGCCCCAGCATTTT. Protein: CASSLWRPMNQPQHF.

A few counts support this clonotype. DNA for the CDR3: TGTGCCAGCCTCATTCTAGCGGGGCCGTACGAGCAGTACTTC. Its protein product is CASLILAGPYEQYF. The rearrangement joins TRBV2 to TRBJ2-7; 9 bases match TRBD2. The CDR3 contains 14 residues. V shed 8 bases and J 4 bases; nucleotides not matched to a gene: 9. Per germline, CDR1 SNHLY and CDR2 FYNNEI.

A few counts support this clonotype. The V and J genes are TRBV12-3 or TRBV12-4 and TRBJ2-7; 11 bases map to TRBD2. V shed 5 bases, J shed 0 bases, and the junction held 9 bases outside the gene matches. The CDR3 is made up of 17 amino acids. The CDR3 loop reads CASSPSLSGGASYEQYF. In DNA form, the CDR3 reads TGTGCCAGCAGTCCATCCCTTAGCGGGGGGGCCTCCTACGAGCAGTACTTC.

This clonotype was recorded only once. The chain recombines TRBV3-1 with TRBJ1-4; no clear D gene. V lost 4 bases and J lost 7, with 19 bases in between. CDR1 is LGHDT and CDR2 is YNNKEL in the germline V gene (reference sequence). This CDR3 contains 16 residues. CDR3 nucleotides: TGTGCCAGCAGCCTCCTAGGTGGGGAGAGCGGTGAAAAACTGTTTTTT. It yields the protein CASSLLGGESGEKLFF.

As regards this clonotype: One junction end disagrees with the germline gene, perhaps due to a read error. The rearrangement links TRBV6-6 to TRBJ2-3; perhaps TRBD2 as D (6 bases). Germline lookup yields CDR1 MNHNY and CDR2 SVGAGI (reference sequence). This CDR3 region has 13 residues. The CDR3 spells CASRWPSADTQYF. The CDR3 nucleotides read TGTGCCAGCAGGTGGCCTAGCGCAGATACACAGTATTTT.

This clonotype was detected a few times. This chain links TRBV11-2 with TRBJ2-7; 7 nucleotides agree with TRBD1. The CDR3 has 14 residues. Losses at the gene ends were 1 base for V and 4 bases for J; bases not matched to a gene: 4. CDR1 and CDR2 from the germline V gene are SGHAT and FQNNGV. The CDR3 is CASSLGTGVYEQYF. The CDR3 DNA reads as TGTGCCAGCAGCTTAGGGACAGGCGTATACGAGCAGTACTTC.

CDR3 in DNA: TGCGCCAGCAGCTATACAGGGATGAACACTGAAGCTTTCTTT. Protein sequence: CASSYTGMNTEAFF. V usage is TRBV5-1 and J usage is TRBJ1-1, with D possibly being TRBD1 (6 bases). Germline CDR1 is SGHRS and CDR2 is YFSETQ. The CDR3 extends over 14 amino acids. Trimming stripped 3 bases from V and 0 bases from J, with 9 bases between.

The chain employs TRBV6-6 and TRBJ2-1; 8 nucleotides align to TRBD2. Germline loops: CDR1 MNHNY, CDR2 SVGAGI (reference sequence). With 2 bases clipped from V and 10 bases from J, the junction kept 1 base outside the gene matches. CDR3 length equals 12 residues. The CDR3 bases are TGTGCCAGCAGTTACCGCGGGGGGGAGCAGTTCTTC. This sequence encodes CASSYRGGEQFF.

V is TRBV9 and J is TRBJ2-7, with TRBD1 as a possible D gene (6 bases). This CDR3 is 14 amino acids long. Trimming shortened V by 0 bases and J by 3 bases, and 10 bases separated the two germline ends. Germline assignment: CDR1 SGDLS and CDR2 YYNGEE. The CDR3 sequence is CASSVEKGGYEQYF. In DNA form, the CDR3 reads TGTGCCAGCAGCGTAGAAAAAGGGGGCTACGAGCAGTACTTC.

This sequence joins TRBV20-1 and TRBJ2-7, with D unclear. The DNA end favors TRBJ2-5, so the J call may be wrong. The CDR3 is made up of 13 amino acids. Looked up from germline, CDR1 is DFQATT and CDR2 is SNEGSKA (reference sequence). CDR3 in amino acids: CSARVSVTQTQYF. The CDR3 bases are TGCAGTGCTAGAGTTTCAGTTACGCAGACCCAGTACTTC.

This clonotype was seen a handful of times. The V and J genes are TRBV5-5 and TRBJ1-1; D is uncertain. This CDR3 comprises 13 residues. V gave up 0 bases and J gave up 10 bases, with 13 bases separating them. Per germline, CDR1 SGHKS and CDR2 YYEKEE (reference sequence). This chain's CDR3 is CASSLESLQLAFF. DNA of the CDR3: TGTGCCAGCAGCTTGGAGTCGCTACAGTTAGCTTTCTTT.

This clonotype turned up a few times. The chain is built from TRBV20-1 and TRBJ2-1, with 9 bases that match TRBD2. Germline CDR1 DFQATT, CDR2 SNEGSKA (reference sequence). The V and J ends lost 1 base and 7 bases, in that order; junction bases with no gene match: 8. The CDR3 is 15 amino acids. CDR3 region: CSARGPSGGRNEQFF. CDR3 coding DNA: TGCAGTGCTAGAGGTCCAAGCGGGGGGAGGAATGAGCAGTTCTTC.

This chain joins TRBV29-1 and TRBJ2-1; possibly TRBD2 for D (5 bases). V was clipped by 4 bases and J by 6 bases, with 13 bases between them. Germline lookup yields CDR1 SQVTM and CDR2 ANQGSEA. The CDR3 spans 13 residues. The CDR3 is CSVARTQTNEQFF. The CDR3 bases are TGCAGCGTTGCTCGGACTCAGACCAATGAGCAGTTCTTC.

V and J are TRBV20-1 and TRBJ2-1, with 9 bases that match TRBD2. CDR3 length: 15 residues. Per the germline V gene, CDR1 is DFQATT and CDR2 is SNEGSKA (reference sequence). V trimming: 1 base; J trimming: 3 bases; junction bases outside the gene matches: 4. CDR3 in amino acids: CSARVFSGGYNEQFF. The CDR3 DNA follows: TGCAGTGCTAGAGTCTTTAGCGGGGGCTACAATGAGCAGTTCTTC.

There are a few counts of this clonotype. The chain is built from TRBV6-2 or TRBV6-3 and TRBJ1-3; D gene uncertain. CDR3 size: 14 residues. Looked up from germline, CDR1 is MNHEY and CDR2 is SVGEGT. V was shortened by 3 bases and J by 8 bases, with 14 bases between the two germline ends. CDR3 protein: CASSYLDQPDTIYF. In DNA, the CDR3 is TGTGCCAGCAGTTATCTAGATCAGCCGGACACCATATATTTT.

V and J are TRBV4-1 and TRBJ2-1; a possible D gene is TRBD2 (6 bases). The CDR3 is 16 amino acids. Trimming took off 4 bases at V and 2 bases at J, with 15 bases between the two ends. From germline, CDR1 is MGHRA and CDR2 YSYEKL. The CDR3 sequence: CASSPALGGAYNEQFF. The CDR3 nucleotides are TGCGCCAGCAGCCCCGCTTTAGGCGGGGCCTACAATGAGCAGTTCTTC.

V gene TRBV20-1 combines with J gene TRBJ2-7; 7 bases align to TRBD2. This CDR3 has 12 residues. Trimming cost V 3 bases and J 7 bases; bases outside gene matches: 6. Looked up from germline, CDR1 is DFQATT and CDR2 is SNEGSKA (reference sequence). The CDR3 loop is CSASRPAGEQYF. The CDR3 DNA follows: TGCAGTGCTAGCCGCCCAGCGGGGGAGCAGTACTTC.

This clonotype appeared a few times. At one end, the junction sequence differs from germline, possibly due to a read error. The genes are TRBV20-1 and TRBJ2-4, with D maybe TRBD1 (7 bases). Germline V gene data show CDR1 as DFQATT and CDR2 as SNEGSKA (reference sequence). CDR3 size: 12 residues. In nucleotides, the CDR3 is TGCAGGGCTAGAGTTACAGGGGAGGAGCAGTACTTC. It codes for CRARVTGEEQYF.

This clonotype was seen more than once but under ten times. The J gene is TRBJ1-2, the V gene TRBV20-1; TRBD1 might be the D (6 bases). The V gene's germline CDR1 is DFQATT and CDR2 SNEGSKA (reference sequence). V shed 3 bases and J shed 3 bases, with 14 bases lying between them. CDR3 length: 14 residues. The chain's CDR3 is CSARGQGRDYGYTF. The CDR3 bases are TGCAGTGCTAGGGGGCAGGGGCGCGACTATGGCTACACCTTC.

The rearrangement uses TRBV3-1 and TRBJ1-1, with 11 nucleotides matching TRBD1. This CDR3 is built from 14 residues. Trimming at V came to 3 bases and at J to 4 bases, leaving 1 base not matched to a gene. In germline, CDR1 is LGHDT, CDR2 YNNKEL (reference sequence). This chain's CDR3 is CASSQGTGGTEAFF. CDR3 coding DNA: TGTGCCAGCAGCCAGGGGACAGGGGGCACTGAAGCTTTCTTT. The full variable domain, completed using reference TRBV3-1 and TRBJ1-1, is DTAVSQTPKYLVTQMGNDKSIKCEQNLGHDTMYWYKQDSKKFLKIMFSYNNKELIINETVPNRFSPKSPDKAHLNLHINSLELGDSAVYFCASSQGTGGTEAFFGQGTRLTVV.

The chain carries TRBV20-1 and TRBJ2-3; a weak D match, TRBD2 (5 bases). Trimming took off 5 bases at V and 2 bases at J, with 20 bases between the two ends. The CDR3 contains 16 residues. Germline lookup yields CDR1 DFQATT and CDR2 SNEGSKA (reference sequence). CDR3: CSAGPRLPRNTDTQYF. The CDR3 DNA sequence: TGCAGTGCTGGCCCGAGACTACCGAGGAACACAGATACGCAGTATTTT.

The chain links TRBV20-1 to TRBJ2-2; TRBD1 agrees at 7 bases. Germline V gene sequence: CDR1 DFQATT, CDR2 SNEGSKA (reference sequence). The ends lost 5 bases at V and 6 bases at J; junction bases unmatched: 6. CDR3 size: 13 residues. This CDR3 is CSAQGVRAGELFF. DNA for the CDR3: TGCAGTGCTCAGGGGGTCAGGGCCGGGGAGCTGTTTTTT.